This T cell receptor beta chain was captured by sequencing in a study of blood T cell repertoires in COVID-19. In the study overall: Spain, Italy and the United States supplied samples that represented acute and convalescent COVID-19. Sources were T cells, B-cell-depleted T cells, or PBMCs; the material itself was cDNA or gDNA.

How the authors handled the data: Reference gene primer amplification gave estimated nucleated cell counts. TCRdb's table, derived via immunoSEQ multiplex PCR, lists solely in-frame clones and lacks some. The D gene and trimming were derived from the DNA, and the V and J assignments and clone size from that table. This sample has fewer than 50,000 clones; roughly 83% occur once, and the top ten carry approximately 14%. CDR1 and CDR2 (germline): SGHNT, YYREEE (reference sequence). The length of the CDR3 is 14 residues. The V end was cut by 4 bases, the J end by 1 base, with 11 bases between. Sample: peripheral blood. The rearrangement uses TRBV5-4 and TRBJ1-1; D not certain. The clonotype was recovered from a human donor in a cohort sampled during active COVID-19. The CDR3 loop is CASSAGPGNTEAFF. CDR3 bases: TGTGCCAGCAGCGCCGGTCCAGGGAACACTGAAGCTTTCTTT.